Each of the 18 T cell receptor beta chains below was sequenced from the same sample in a study of blood T cells in healthy people across ages. Next came a second PCR, run for about 7 to 12 cycles, which used a sample-barcoded 5' primer along with a J-beta primer mix. TCRdb re-called the 5' RACE reads with MiXCR, one entry per CDR3 protein. Here the sample spans around 1,900,000 distinct CDR3 sequences, roughly two fifths being singletons. Material: blood. The receptors derive from a human donor in good health.

The sample holds a few counts of this clonotype. The V gene is TRBV5-6, the J gene TRBJ2-4; TRBD2 agrees at 9 bases. Germline V gene lookup returns CDR1 SGHDT and CDR2 YYEEEE. The CDR3 contains 16 residues. Unmatched junction bases numbered 11, after V lost 2 bases and J lost 8 bases. The CDR3 coding sequence is TGTGCCAGCAGCTTCTACTTAGCGGGGGAAACGGACATTCAGTACTTC. Protein product: CASSFYLAGETDIQYF.

This clonotype was observed many times. The rearrangement uses TRBV29-1 and TRBJ2-5; 8 nucleotides agree with TRBD2. J gave up 4 bases and V 4 bases, and 8 bases lay outside the gene matches. Germline CDR1 reads SQVTM; CDR2 reads ANQGSEA. The CDR3 is 14 amino acids. In DNA form, the CDR3 reads TGCAGCGTTGCCCGGGGGGGCCGCGGAGAGACCCAGTACTTC. This codes for CSVARGGRGETQYF.

The V gene is TRBV20-1, the J gene TRBJ2-1; TRBD2 matches at 7 bases. Germline-derived CDR1 and CDR2 are DFQATT and SNEGSKA (reference sequence). V shed 5 bases, J shed 12 bases, and the junction held 19 bases outside the gene matches. The CDR3 is 15 residues long. CDR3 sequence: CSAYSGLGAWSVQFF. Written as DNA, the CDR3 is TGCAGTGCTTATAGCGGGTTAGGGGCCTGGAGCGTGCAGTTCTTC.

The genes are TRBV6-2 or TRBV6-3 and TRBJ1-1; D remains unclear. Germline assignment: CDR1 MNHEY and CDR2 SVGEGT. The V end lost 0 bases, the J end lost 10 bases, and 6 bases lay between the germline ends. The CDR3 is 11 residues long. CDR3 in amino acids: CASSYSVGAFF. CDR3 DNA: TGTGCCAGCAGTTACTCCGTGGGAGCTTTCTTT.

This clonotype appeared a few times. The chain recombines TRBV28 with TRBJ2-1; 7 nucleotides match TRBD2. J lost 10 bases, V lost 6 bases, and 6 bases had no gene match. The CDR3 is made up of 12 amino acids. The germline V gene has CDR1 MDHEN and CDR2 SYDVKM. This CDR3 is CASRGGLGEQFF. The CDR3 bases are TGTGCCAGCAGGGGGGGGTTGGGGGAGCAGTTCTTC.

The chain is built from TRBV29-1 and TRBJ1-2; TRBD1 matches 7 bases. The V segment lost 8 bases and the J segment 7 bases; nucleotides outside the gene matches: 13. Per germline, CDR1 SQVTM and CDR2 ANQGSEA. The CDR3 totals 13 residues. The CDR3 nucleotides are TGCAGCTGCCCCGGGCAGGGGGAGCTTGGCTACACCTTC. Translating it yields CSCPGQGELGYTF.

The rearrangement links TRBV6-2 or TRBV6-3 to TRBJ2-1, with TRBD2 identical over 12 bases. CDR3 length: 15 residues. With 5 bases clipped from V and 9 bases from J, the junction kept 8 bases outside the gene matches. Per the germline V gene, CDR1 is MNHEY and CDR2 is SVGEGT. The CDR3 loop reads CASSTRTSGVAEQFF. In nucleotides, the CDR3 is TGTGCCAGCAGTACTCGGACTAGCGGGGTCGCTGAGCAGTTCTTC.

J is TRBJ2-3 and V is TRBV11-2; the D gene is possibly TRBD2 (7 bases). The V gene lost 8 bases and the J gene lost 2 bases, with 14 bases spanning the gap. Germline V gene lookup returns CDR1 SGHAT and CDR2 FQNNGV. CDR3 length equals 14 residues. CDR3 sequence reads: CASDGGGLTDTQYF. DNA of the CDR3: TGTGCCAGCGACGGCGGGGGCCTCACAGATACGCAGTATTTT.

V and J are TRBV25-1 and TRBJ2-7; D possibly matches TRBD1 or TRBD2 (5 bases each). Germline V gene sequence: CDR1 MGHDK, CDR2 SYGVNS. Trimming took 2 bases from V and 8 from J, leaving 16 bases between them. The CDR3 runs 14 residues. The CDR3 loop reads CASSEAGSEAQQYF. The CDR3, as DNA: TGTGCCAGCAGTGAAGCAGGGAGTGAGGCACAGCAGTACTTC.

V is TRBV7-9 and J is TRBJ2-2; D possibly matches TRBD1 or TRBD2 (6 bases each). CDR1 and CDR2 (germline): SEHNR, FQNEAQ (reference sequence). The ends were cut back, 1 base at V and 2 bases at J, with 11 bases in the middle. The CDR3 runs 16 residues. CDR3 sequence: CASSLDGGPNTGELFF. The CDR3 bases are TGTGCCAGCAGCTTAGATGGGGGGCCCAACACCGGGGAGCTGTTTTTT.

This clonotype has only a few counts. The chain employs TRBV6-2 or TRBV6-3 and TRBJ2-7; the D gene is possibly TRBD2 (6 bases). From germline, CDR1 is MNHEY and CDR2 SVGEGT. Trimming pared 3 bases from V and 2 bases from J, leaving 11 bases between. The CDR3 sequence is 14 residues long. This chain's CDR3 is CASSYAGTPYEQYF. The CDR3 DNA sequence: TGTGCCAGCAGTTATGCGGGGACCCCCTACGAGCAGTACTTC.

The chain uses TRBV7-9 and TRBJ2-1, with D possibly matching TRBD1 (6 bases). Trimming took 3 bases from V and 5 from J, leaving 17 bases between them. This CDR3 has 16 amino acids. Per the germline V gene, CDR1 is SEHNR and CDR2 is FQNEAQ (reference sequence). The CDR3 DNA is TGTGCCAGCAGCTTGTCCGCAGGGGCCCTAAACAATGAGCAGTTCTTC. Protein sequence: CASSLSAGALNNEQFF.

The chain couples TRBV29-1 to TRBJ2-2, with 12 positions matching TRBD2. There are 14 residues in the CDR3. The V gene end was trimmed by 6 bases and the J gene end by 4 bases; junction bases not matched to a gene: 3. Germline CDR1 and CDR2: SQVTM and ANQGSEA. CDR3 sequence (DNA): TGCAGCGTAGGACTAGCGGGAATCACCGGGGAGCTGTTTTTT. Residues: CSVGLAGITGELFF.

This chain uses TRBV2 with TRBJ2-1; either TRBD1 or TRBD2 may supply D (6 bases each). Trimming took 4 bases from V and 6 from J, leaving 16 bases between them. From germline, CDR1 is SNHLY and CDR2 FYNNEI. The CDR3 totals 15 residues. CDR3 nucleotide sequence: TGTGCCAGCAGTGTGGGGGGCAGGTACGTCAATGAGCAGTTCTTC. Residues: CASSVGGRYVNEQFF.

This clonotype occurred once. As DNA, the CDR3 is TGTGCCAGCAGCTTAGCTTATGACAGGGGGTCCCATCAGCCCCAGCATTTT. This encodes CASSLAYDRGSHQPQHF. The V and J genes are TRBV7-9 and TRBJ1-5; 9 positions match TRBD1. CDR1 SEHNR and CDR2 FQNEAQ come from the germline V gene (reference sequence). The V and J ends lost 0 bases and 5 bases, in that order; junction bases with no gene match: 8. The CDR3 runs 17 residues.

The chain employs TRBV5-1 and TRBJ1-1; perhaps TRBD1 as D (5 bases). V was trimmed by 0 bases and J by 7 bases, leaving 10 bases between them. CDR3 size: 13 residues. CDR1 is SGHRS, CDR2 YFSETQ, per germline. CDR3 loop: CASSLAMGLEAFF. CDR3 sequence (DNA): TGCGCCAGCAGCTTGGCCATGGGGCTTGAAGCTTTCTTT.

This clonotype has a handful of counts. This sequence joins TRBV7-2 and TRBJ2-6; D gene unclear. This CDR3 has 17 residues. V dropped 1 base and J dropped 0 bases, with 10 bases sitting between them. Germline V gives CDR1 SGHTA, CDR2 FQGNSA. The CDR3 DNA follows: TGTGCCAGCAGCTTAGGCAGCTGGAACTCTGGGGCCAACGTCCTGACTTTC. Protein sequence: CASSLGSWNSGANVLTF.

At least ten counts were recorded for this clonotype. The chain has TRBV7-2 and TRBJ1-2, with a possible D match to TRBD1 (5 bases). V lost 1 base, J lost 5 bases, and 11 bases lay in between. Germline V gene data show CDR1 as SGHTA and CDR2 as FQGNSA. This CDR3 region has 14 residues. The CDR3 region is CASSLGGSGYGYTF. The CDR3 coding sequence is TGTGCCAGCAGCTTAGGGGGCAGCGGATATGGCTACACCTTC. The full variable domain, rest sourced from reference TRBV7-2 and TRBJ1-2, is GAGVSQSPSNKVTEKGKDVELRCDPISGHTALYWYRQSLGQGLEFLIYFQGNSAPDKSGLPSDRFSAERTGGSVSTLTIQRTQQEDSAVYLCASSLGGSGYGYTFGSGTRLTVV.